This paragraph reports one TCR beta chain. Its target antigen remains unknown. Base qualities are not provided; no much larger clone lies one nucleotide away. CDR1 MGHDK and CDR2 SYGVNS are derived from the germline V gene. Trimming removed 5 bases from V and 6 bases from J, leaving 8 bases between the germline ends. The CDR3 covers 11 residues, taking in both the cysteine and the phenylalanine. Here the CDR3 DNA is all that survives: 33 bases in frame from base 1. According to the study, the label for this sample's time point signals: week 23, last vaccination. Each vaccine dose, consisting of 300 ug of a 20-mer mutant IDH1 peptide in Montanide, was administered subcutaneously with topical imiquimod. All donors had newly diagnosed IDH1-mutant astrocytomas of WHO grade 3 or 4 that showed loss of nuclear ATRX. The samples were drawn from NOA16, a multicentre, single-arm, open-label phase I trial in Germany that tested a mutant IDH1 peptide vaccine in humans for the first time. Genomic DNA for TCRB sequencing was extracted from EDTA blood using the DNeasy Blood and Tissue Kit.

This sample is drawn from a study of a mutant IDH1 vaccine in newly diagnosed glioma (dated by TCRdb to about 2021). Context from the whole study: Across visits V03 through V10, patients got a total of eight vaccinations, given in weeks 1, 3, 5, 7, 11, 15, 19 and 23. The approximately 30 treated patients were around 62% male and roughly 40% female, with a mean age of approximately 40 years. For exploratory analyses, 25 treated patients had longitudinal TCRB deep sequencing done wherever samples were available. Prior to enrollment, standard therapy consisting of radiotherapy alone, temozolomide alone, or radiochemotherapy with temozolomide had been administered to patients, with the combination being received by most patients. Peripheral blood was drawn at six visits: V03 (baseline), V05, V07, V10, V12 and V13. Vaccination was initiated 4-6 weeks after radiotherapy alone, or concurrently with temozolomide cycles in the chemotherapy-containing groups. Study-level results and caveats: Vaccine-induced immune responses across multiple MHC alleles were detected in approximately 94% of patients. No apparent relationship was observed between pseudoprogression and alterations in the top peripheral T cell clonotypes detected by TCRB sequencing. The authors noted that analyses of patient blood samples could not be reproduced because of sample limitations. Availability determined which PBMC samples were chosen for TCRB deep sequencing.

Libraries were made using the immunoSEQ multiplex PCR assay. Rearranged TCR beta chain sequences were amplified with the hsTCRB Kit following the manufacturer's protocol. Sequencing of TCRB libraries was carried out on an Illumina MiSeq. Processing in the source paper ran as follows. The kit vendor's proprietary platform handled demultiplexing, trimming and gene mapping. This is the immuneACCESS table as TCRdb keeps it, with only in-frame sequences that have V and J called. A part of the clones is gone; compared with another copy, unresolved V genes explain less than half, and the rest is unexplained. The D gene and trimming were derived from the DNA, and the V and J assignments and clone size from that table. The sample table records 40,000 to 45,000 clones; about four fifths of these occur just once. About 2.4% of the sample comes from the top ten.

The sample in question was PBMCs, obtained from a glioma patient whose treatment included an IDH1 peptide vaccine. The clonotype was recovered from a woman between 18 and 30 years old with glioma. Some clones in this sample may be carry-over from other donors' samples. This chain joins TRBV25-1 to TRBJ2-7; a confident D gene designation cannot be given. The DNA reads TGTGCCAGCAGTCCATACCTCGAGCAGTACTTC. This sequence encodes CASSPYLEQYF.